The 14 T cell receptor beta chains given below trace back to one sample, sequenced in a study of Graves' ophthalmopathy and Graves' hyperthyroidism. Amplification of TCR beta CDR3 regions used RNA transcripts. Amplification began with first-round RT-PCR using HTBI primers, then second-round multiplex PCR was performed. TCRdb used MiXCR to reprocess the multiplex PCR reads, holding one entry per CDR3 protein. Of some 370,000 distinct CDR3 sequences listed, 15% to 20% are singletons. The source material was peripheral blood. The receptors were sampled from an adult woman with stable Graves' hyperthyroidism.

Many counts were recorded for this clonotype. This sequence joins TRBV20-1 and TRBJ2-5, with D maybe TRBD2 (6 bases). Trimming left V 7 bases short and J 4 bases short, with 16 bases between. CDR3 length equals 13 residues. Germline values: CDR1 DFQATT, CDR2 SNEGSKA (reference sequence). CDR3 sequence (DNA): TGCAGTGTCGAGGTCGGGGGTGGAGAGACCCAGTACTTC. Translated: CSVEVGGGETQYF.

This clonotype has a count of ten or more. J is TRBJ2-2 and V is TRBV28; no clear D gene. Trimming cost V 5 bases and J 4 bases, with 8 bases left between them. CDR1 MDHEN and CDR2 SYDVKM come from the germline V gene. The CDR3 runs 13 residues. This chain's CDR3 is CASSHESTGELFF. DNA for the CDR3: TGTGCCAGCAGTCACGAGAGCACCGGGGAGCTGTTTTTT.

This clonotype was observed many times. This chain joins TRBV29-1 and TRBJ2-7; 9 bases fit TRBD1. J gave up 9 bases and V 6 bases, and 15 bases lay outside the gene matches. The germline V gene has CDR1 SQVTM and CDR2 ANQGSEA. The CDR3 has 14 amino acids. The DNA of the CDR3 is TGCAGCGTCGACACCCCCGGGACAGGGAAAGGGCAGTACTTC. This encodes CSVDTPGTGKGQYF.

This clonotype was seen at least ten times. This chain's CDR3 is CASSLALLAGVPETQYF. CDR3 DNA sequence: TGTGCCAGCAGCTTAGCGTTATTAGCGGGGGTGCCAGAGACCCAGTACTTC. This chain connects TRBV7-2 to TRBJ2-5, with TRBD2 matching over 9 bases. The CDR3 runs to 17 residues. The trim removed 0 bases at V and 4 bases at J, leaving 9 bases unmatched. CDR1 and CDR2 (germline): SGHTA, FQGNSA.

This clonotype has a count of ten or more. A much larger clone lies one base from this, so it may be a read error. The CDR3 DNA follows: TGTGCCAGCAGTTACCCGGACAGGTGTGAGGCCTACTTT. Its translation: CASSYPDRCEAYF. This rearrangement joins TRBV6-2 or TRBV6-3 to TRBJ1-6, with TRBD1 matching over 7 bases. Germline values: CDR1 MNHEY, CDR2 SVGEGT. The CDR3 totals 13 residues.

The rearrangement links TRBV7-9 to TRBJ2-5; D possibly corresponds to TRBD1 (6 bases). The CDR3 has 15 residues. CDR1 and CDR2 from the germline V gene are SEHNR and FQNEAQ (reference sequence). The V gene lost 3 bases and the J gene lost 3 bases, with 14 bases spanning the gap. In nucleotides, the CDR3 is TGTGCCAGCAGCTTCCCTTCGACAGGAAAAGAGACCCAGTACTTC. Protein: CASSFPSTGKETQYF.

The sample holds many counts of this clonotype. V usage is TRBV6-2 or TRBV6-3 and J usage is TRBJ2-7; D is perhaps TRBD2 (6 bases). This CDR3 contains 15 residues. Germline-derived CDR1 and CDR2 are MNHEY and SVGEGT. V shed 7 bases and J shed 7 bases, with 23 bases lying between them. The CDR3 DNA follows: TGTGCCAGCAACCTGAGGGTTAGCGGCTCCTTGGAGCAGTACTTC. Its protein product is CASNLRVSGSLEQYF.

The chain employs TRBV12-3 or TRBV12-4 and TRBJ1-2; possible D gene TRBD1, 6 bases. V was trimmed by 6 bases and J by 4 bases, leaving 12 bases between them. This CDR3 is built from 13 residues. CDR3 protein: CASSSGHLYGYTF. The CDR3 DNA reads as TGTGCCAGCAGCTCGGGACACCTCTATGGCTACACCTTC.

The table lists this clonotype with many counts. CDR3 residues: CASSQQYSMSDEANYGYTF. The CDR3 nucleotides are TGTGCCAGCAGCCAACAATATTCGATGTCCGACGAAGCTAACTATGGCTACACCTTC. This chain joins TRBV4-2 and TRBJ1-2; D is undetermined. The V gene lost 2 bases and the J gene lost 0 bases, with 22 bases spanning the gap. The CDR3 length is 19 residues. Germline CDR1 and CDR2: LGHNA and YNFKEQ.

This sequence joins TRBV20-1 and TRBJ1-5; no firm D call. The length of the CDR3 is 14 residues. Looked up from germline, CDR1 is DFQATT and CDR2 is SNEGSKA (reference sequence). Trimming cost V 3 bases and J 5 bases, with 14 bases left between them. The CDR3 region has the DNA TGCAGTGCTAGTCACGGTTTCCCGGATCAGCCCCAGCATTTT. Protein sequence: CSASHGFPDQPQHF.

This clonotype was found a few times. This chain links TRBV18 with TRBJ2-7, with D possibly being TRBD2 (6 bases). The germline V and J ends were trimmed by 4 bases and 7 bases, with 14 bases remaining between them. The CDR3 sequence is 13 residues long. CDR1 and CDR2 from the germline V gene are KGHSH and LQKENI. CDR3 nucleotides: TGTGCCAGCTCACATGGGGGGAGTGGTGAGCAGTACTTC. Its translation is CASSHGGSGEQYF.

In the case of this clonotype: A much larger clonotype is one base distant, so this may be a read error. The rearrangement links TRBV5-6 to TRBJ1-6; D may be TRBD1 (5 bases). Germline V gene sequence: CDR1 SGHDT, CDR2 YYEEEE. The CDR3 is made up of 14 amino acids. The CDR3: CASSLSGDYSHLHF. CDR3 bases: TGTGCCAGCAGCTTGTCGGGGGATTATTCACACCTCCACTTT.

This clonotype was counted ten times or more. J is TRBJ1-1 and V is TRBV29-1; unclear D gene. V was shortened by 2 bases and J by 8 bases, with 6 bases between the two germline ends. The germline gives CDR1 SQVTM, CDR2 ANQGSEA. There are 10 residues in the CDR3. The DNA for the CDR3 is TGCAGCGTTGAACGCAGGGAAGCTTTCTTT. It translates to CSVERREAFF.

The rearrangement uses TRBV18 and TRBJ1-3; D gene unclear. The V gene's germline CDR1 is KGHSH and CDR2 LQKENI. CDR3 length equals 13 residues. V was pared by 3 bases and J by 5 bases, with 8 bases between. The CDR3 nucleotides read TGTGCCAGCTCACCGGATGCAAGAAACACCATATATTTT. The encoded protein is CASSPDARNTIYF.